What follows are 29 T cell receptor beta chains derived from one specimen sequenced in a study of T cell changes during pregnancy in multiple sclerosis. Only in-frame clones appear in the TCRdb table, and some are missing; sequencing was by immunoSEQ multiplex PCR. The data show about 46,000 clones, 92% seen once. This sample comprised CD4+ T cells from peripheral blood mononuclear cells, obtained after pregnancy. The receptor set was obtained from a female donor with multiple sclerosis, enrolled in a pregnancy study.

This clone was counted a few times. The chain joins TRBV6-5 to TRBJ2-2, with D maybe TRBD1 (6 bases). Germline CDR1 and CDR2: MNHEY and SVGAGI. The CDR3 covers 15 residues. The V and J ends lost 0 bases and 4 bases respectively, with 9 bases between them. CDR3: CASSYSIGGTGELFF. The CDR3 DNA reads as TGTGCCAGCAGTTACTCGATAGGGGGCACCGGGGAGCTGTTTTTT.

This clone was seen once. V is TRBV6-4 and J is TRBJ2-2, with 10 bases lining up with TRBD2. The CDR3 extends over 15 amino acids. Trimming removed 10 bases from V and 5 bases from J; junction bases left unmatched: 10. Germline lookup yields CDR1 MRHNA and CDR2 SNTAGT. The DNA of the CDR3 is TGTGCCACCTCTCCAGCGGGAGGGCGTACCGGGGAGCTGTTTTTT. Its translation is CATSPAGGRTGELFF.

This chain connects TRBV5-1 to TRBJ2-2; TRBD1 matches 11 bases. The CDR3 is 15 amino acids. Germline CDR1 is SGHRS and CDR2 is YFSETQ. V gave up 4 bases and J gave up 4 bases; unmatched junction bases: 3. The CDR3 spells CASSPGTGGTGELFF. CDR3 sequence (DNA): TGCGCCAGCAGCCCCGGGACAGGGGGCACCGGGGAGCTGTTTTTT.

The J gene is TRBJ1-2, the V gene TRBV6-4; the D gene is possibly TRBD1 (5 bases). This CDR3 is 12 amino acids long. The germline V gene encodes CDR1 MRHNA and CDR2 SNTAGT. V lost 6 bases and J 5 bases, leaving 10 bases between the germline ends. This chain's CDR3 is CASRGQSYGYTF. The CDR3 DNA follows: TGTGCCAGCAGAGGACAATCTTATGGCTACACCTTC.

V usage is TRBV30 and J usage is TRBJ1-4; D is perhaps TRBD1 (5 bases). The V end lost 3 bases, the J end lost 5 bases, and 10 bases lay between the germline ends. CDR3 length: 13 amino acids. Germline CDR1 is GTSNPN and CDR2 is SVGIG (reference sequence). The CDR3 DNA is TGTGCCTGGAGGAACTCAGGGAATGAAAAACTGTTTTTT. This encodes CAWRNSGNEKLFF.

The rearrangement joins TRBV29-1 to TRBJ2-3, with 9 bases fitting TRBD2. With V trimmed by 4 bases and J by 3 bases, 11 bases remained unmatched. Germline V CDR1 and CDR2: SQVTM, ANQGSEA. The CDR3 totals 16 residues. CDR3 DNA sequence: TGCAGCGTTGGTGGGGGAGCGGGAGGAGAAACAGATACGCAGTATTTT. Its protein product is CSVGGGAGGETDTQYF.

The rearrangement links TRBV18 to TRBJ2-2; 8 nucleotides line up with TRBD2. Germline V gene data show CDR1 as KGHSH and CDR2 as LQKENI. The V segment lost 4 bases and the J segment 3 bases; nucleotides outside the gene matches: 7. CDR3 length: 16 amino acids. The CDR3 here is CASSRPSGSYTGELFF. CDR3 in DNA: TGTGCCAGCTCACGCCCCAGCGGGAGCTACACCGGGGAGCTGTTTTTT.

The chain uses TRBV27 and TRBJ1-1; D unclear. CDR3 size: 20 residues. CDR1 MNHEY and CDR2 SMNVEV come from the germline V gene (reference sequence). Between the trimmed V and J ends, which lost 0 bases and 3 bases, there was a span of 26 bases. The CDR3 reads CASSLSRNMVVREEDTEAFF. DNA of the CDR3: TGTGCCAGCAGTTTATCTAGGAATATGGTTGTAAGGGAGGAGGACACTGAAGCTTTCTTT.

This clone has a single count. This chain links TRBV29-1 with TRBJ1-1, with a tentative D call TRBD1 (5 bases). The CDR3 is 10 amino acids. Trimming took off 6 bases at V and 7 bases at J, with 9 bases between the two ends. CDR1 and CDR2 (germline): SQVTM, ANQGSEA. In DNA, the CDR3 is TGCAGCGTGGCAGACAGTGAAGCTTTCTTT. Its protein is CSVADSEAFF. Complete variable domain (other parts from reference TRBV29-1 and TRBJ1-1): SAVISQKPSRDICQRGTSLTIQCQVDSQVTMMFWYRQQPGQSLTLIATANQGSEATYESGFVIDKFPISRPNLTFSTLTVSNMSPEDSSIYLCSVADSEAFFGQGTRLTVV.

This sequence joins TRBV7-7 and TRBJ2-1; TRBD1 matches at 9 bases. The trim removed 5 bases at V and 6 bases at J, leaving 11 bases unmatched. The CDR3 runs 16 residues. Germline CDR1 SSHAT, CDR2 FNYEAQ (reference sequence). The CDR3 loop reads CASSPGTGRSGNEQFF. The DNA of the CDR3 is TGTGCCAGCAGCCCGGGGACAGGGAGGTCGGGCAATGAGCAGTTCTTC.

The rearrangement uses TRBV21-1 and TRBJ1-4; the table's D gene call, TRBD1, was not cross checked with the DNA. TRBV21-1 is a documented pseudogene. The length of the CDR3 is 19 residues. CDR3 nucleotides: TGTGCCAGCAGCAAAGTGGGGGCAGGTTGCCCCACAACTAATGAAAAACTGTTTTTT. It specifies CASSKVGAGCPTTNEKLFF.

The V call is TRBV28, the J call TRBJ2-7; 8 nucleotides agree with TRBD1. With V trimmed by 5 bases and J by 5 bases, 8 bases remained unmatched. The CDR3 totals 14 residues. Germline CDR1 is MDHEN and CDR2 is SYDVKM. The CDR3 region has the DNA TGTGCCAGCAGTCTCCAGGGGGCGCTTGACGAGCAGTACTTC. Protein sequence: CASSLQGALDEQYF.

The chain uses TRBV20-1 and TRBJ2-3; D call uncertain. The V end was cut by 6 bases, the J end by 4 bases, with 8 bases between. CDR1 DFQATT and CDR2 SNEGSKA come from the germline V gene (reference sequence). The CDR3 is 11 residues long. In DNA, the CDR3 is TGCAGTGCCCCTCGGGCAGATACGCAGTATTTT. Amino acids: CSAPRADTQYF.

This clone was detected only once. V usage is TRBV30 and J usage is TRBJ2-5; 7 bases align to TRBD2. Trimming took 3 bases from V and 2 from J; bases not matched to a gene: 12. This CDR3 is built from 16 residues. Germline CDR1 reads GTSNPN; CDR2 reads SVGIG (reference sequence). The CDR3 loop reads CAWRRRGGLGQETQYF. For the CDR3, the DNA is TGTGCCTGGAGGAGGAGGGGAGGGCTAGGACAAGAGACCCAGTACTTC.

This sequence joins TRBV10-2 and TRBJ2-7, with TRBD2 matching 11 bases. The CDR3 consists of 16 residues. Germline values: CDR1 WSHSY, CDR2 SAAADI. The junction had 13 bases not matched to a gene; V was cut back by 8 bases and J by 4 bases. For the CDR3, the DNA is TGCGCCAGCGCACGGACTAGCGGGTTTGTTACGTACGAGCAGTACTTC. Translated: CASARTSGFVTYEQYF.

The chain joins TRBV27 to TRBJ1-3; D is uncertain. Germline V gene lookup returns CDR1 MNHEY and CDR2 SMNVEV (reference sequence). V was shortened by 6 bases and J by 1 base, with 13 bases between the two germline ends. This CDR3 has 15 amino acids. The CDR3 DNA sequence: TGTGCCAGCAGGGCGGGGTTTAGGTCTGGAAACACCATATATTTT. Protein: CASRAGFRSGNTIYF.

This chain connects TRBV18 to TRBJ2-1; 11 positions agree with TRBD2. J lost 2 bases, V lost 3 bases, and 9 bases had no gene match. The CDR3 runs to 18 residues. Per the germline V gene, CDR1 is KGHSH and CDR2 is LQKENI. The CDR3 sequence: CASSPLAGGPSTYNEQFF. The CDR3 DNA follows: TGTGCCAGCTCACCCCTAGCGGGAGGCCCGTCTACCTACAATGAGCAGTTCTTC.

The chain combines TRBV10-3 with TRBJ2-1, with 7 bases fitting TRBD1. The CDR3 is 14 amino acids. Germline V lookup: CDR1 ENHRY, CDR2 SYGVKD. Germline trimming cut 9 bases from V and 0 bases from J; bases unmatched to any gene: 5. The CDR3 loop reads CAIKGAGSYNEQFF. In DNA, the CDR3 is TGTGCCATAAAGGGGGCAGGCTCCTACAATGAGCAGTTCTTC.

The chain employs TRBV30 and TRBJ2-7; no reliable D call. V lost 8 bases, J lost 0 bases, and 11 bases lay in between. From germline, CDR1 is GTSNPN and CDR2 SVGIG (reference sequence). The CDR3 runs 12 residues. CDR3 loop: CARNAGSYEQYF. The CDR3, as DNA: TGTGCCCGGAACGCAGGCTCCTACGAGCAGTACTTC.

The chain is built from TRBV4-2 and TRBJ2-3; 8 nucleotides align to TRBD2. V lost 4 bases to trimming and J lost 2 bases; unmatched junction nucleotides: 5. Germline assignment: CDR1 LGHNA and CDR2 YNFKEQ. This CDR3 spans 15 amino acids. CDR3 sequence (DNA): TGTGCCAGCAGCCCTAAGACTAGCGTCACAGATACGCAGTATTTT. It encodes CASSPKTSVTDTQYF.

This clone was seen once. This chain uses TRBV18 with TRBJ1-1; D is unclear. This CDR3 region has 15 residues. CDR1 KGHSH and CDR2 LQKENI come from the germline V gene. Trimming pared 4 bases from V and 0 bases from J, leaving 12 bases between. This CDR3 is CASSLTPDMNTEAFF. CDR3 bases: TGTGCCAGCTCACTCACACCCGACATGAACACTGAAGCTTTCTTT.

The J gene is TRBJ1-4, the V gene TRBV20-1; D is unclear. The CDR3 length is 11 residues. Per the germline V gene, CDR1 is DFQATT and CDR2 is SNEGSKA (reference sequence). V was trimmed by 3 bases and J by 5 bases, leaving 4 bases between them. The CDR3 here is CSASGNEKLFF. The CDR3 DNA sequence: TGCAGTGCTAGTGGCAATGAAAAACTGTTTTTT.

This chain uses TRBV2 with TRBJ2-7; 11 bases are a match to TRBD2. V was pared by 2 bases and J by 7 bases, with 7 bases of the junction left unmatched. The CDR3 runs 15 residues. Germline V gene data show CDR1 as SNHLY and CDR2 as FYNNEI. CDR3 coding DNA: TGTGCCAGCAGTGAAAGTAGCGGGAGGGTCGGTGAGCAGTACTTC. Residues: CASSESSGRVGEQYF.

This clone was found many times. This chain uses TRBV11-2 with TRBJ2-1, with D possibly being TRBD2 (6 bases). The CDR3 totals 16 residues. The V end lost 6 bases, the J end lost 0 bases, and 15 bases lay between the germline ends. Germline V gives CDR1 SGHAT, CDR2 FQNNGV. The CDR3 spells CASRSAGTASYNEQFF. In DNA, the CDR3 is TGTGCCAGCAGATCTGCCGGGACTGCCTCCTACAATGAGCAGTTCTTC.

The chain links TRBV11-3 to TRBJ2-2, with TRBD2 matching over 12 bases. There are 18 residues in the CDR3. Germline V lookup: CDR1 SGHNT, CDR2 YENEEA. The V segment lost 1 base and the J segment 0 bases; nucleotides outside the gene matches: 3. DNA for the CDR3: TGTGCCAGCAGCTTAGTTCCTAGCGGGAGGGCGAACACCGGGGAGCTGTTTTTT. This gives the protein CASSLVPSGRANTGELFF.

V and J are TRBV19 and TRBJ1-3; 7 nucleotides line up with TRBD1. The V and J ends lost 7 bases and 0 bases, in that order; junction bases with no gene match: 9. This CDR3 is 16 amino acids long. Germline V gene data show CDR1 as LNHDA and CDR2 as SQIVND (reference sequence). The DNA for the CDR3 is TGTGCCAGTACCTATCTGACAGGGCCCTCTGGAAACACCATATATTTT. This codes for CASTYLTGPSGNTIYF.

The V call is TRBV25-1, the J call TRBJ1-1; 7 positions agree with TRBD1. V was pared by 4 bases and J by 5 bases, with 4 bases of the junction left unmatched. The CDR3 length is 13 residues. The germline gives CDR1 MGHDK, CDR2 SYGVNS. This chain's CDR3 is CASSGRGRTEAFF. The CDR3 nucleotides are TGTGCCAGCAGTGGTAGGGGGCGGACTGAAGCTTTCTTT.

V and J are TRBV27 and TRBJ2-3; 10 bases are a match to TRBD1. After removal of 6 bases from V and 4 bases from J, the junction contained 7 bases not matched to a gene. Germline assignment: CDR1 MNHEY and CDR2 SMNVEV (reference sequence). This CDR3 has 15 residues. The CDR3, as DNA: TGTGCCAGCAGCCCGACAGGGGGCGGTCCAGATACGCAGTATTTT. It encodes CASSPTGGGPDTQYF.

The V gene is TRBV4-3, the J gene TRBJ1-2; D is possibly TRBD1 (6 bases). CDR3 length equals 16 residues. The germline V gene has CDR1 LGHNA and CDR2 YSLEER. Trimming left V 3 bases short and J 5 bases short, with 19 bases between. In nucleotides, the CDR3 is TGCGCCAGCAGCCAGACCATGAGGGGGGGAGGATATGGCTACACCTTC. Amino acid sequence: CASSQTMRGGGYGYTF.